Below are 27 T cell receptor beta chains sequenced from a single sample in a study of beta chain features in type 1 diabetes. The investigators reverse transcribed all of the isolated RNA, so they sequenced expressed TCRB transcripts. Clones were read by immunoSEQ multiplex PCR, and TCRdb kept only the in-frame ones, dropping some. This sample carries around 70,000 clones, around 49% of them seen once, and the ten largest clones take around 0.7%. General study results and limits: Moderately but significantly shorter TCRB CDR3s were found in Type 1 diabetes patients in all four CD4+ subsets.

These receptors have no identified antigens. The sequenced material came from central memory CD4+ T cells from blood. The receptors stem from a man younger than 45 with type 1 diabetes.

This clone has a handful of counts. The rearrangement links TRBV7-2 to TRBJ1-1; maybe TRBD1 (6 bases). The CDR3 is made up of 18 amino acids. Per the germline V gene, CDR1 is SGHTA and CDR2 is FQGNSA. Between the trimmed V and J ends, which lost 1 base and 1 base, there was a span of 19 bases. Here the CDR3 DNA reads TGTGCCAGCAGCTTAGGGTGGGGGCGGGGGAACCAGAACACTGAAGCTTTCTTT. As protein: CASSLGWGRGNQNTEAFF.

This clone was observed a handful of times. The rearrangement uses TRBV18 and TRBJ1-1; D perhaps matches TRBD1 (5 bases). The germline V and J ends were trimmed by 2 bases and 1 base, with 14 bases remaining between them. This CDR3 spans 16 amino acids. CDR1 and CDR2 (germline): KGHSH, LQKENI. The CDR3 loop is CASSPGAGLQNTEAFF. The DNA for the CDR3 is TGTGCCAGCTCACCAGGGGCAGGGCTCCAGAACACTGAAGCTTTCTTT.

The chain uses TRBV5-4 and TRBJ2-7; 10 nucleotides line up with TRBD2. The CDR3 contains 15 residues. CDR1 and CDR2 from the germline V gene are SGHNT and YYREEE (reference sequence). Unmatched junction bases numbered 7, after V lost 4 bases and J lost 3 bases. In DNA, the CDR3 is TGTGCCAGCAGCCCTAGCGGGAGAGGGAACTACGAGCAGTACTTC. Translating it yields CASSPSGRGNYEQYF. Together with reference TRBV5-4 and TRBJ2-7, the CDR3 gives the full variable domain: ETGVTQSPTHLIKTRGQQVTLRCSSQSGHNTVSWYQQALGQGPQFIFQYYREEENGRGNFPPRFSGLQFPNYSSELNVNALELDDSALYLCASSPSGRGNYEQYFGPGTRLTVT.

This chain joins TRBV5-4 and TRBJ1-1; a possible D gene is TRBD1 (5 bases). V gave up 4 bases and J gave up 8 bases, with 18 bases separating them. Germline loops: CDR1 SGHNT, CDR2 YYREEE (reference sequence). The CDR3 runs 14 residues. The CDR3 DNA reads TGTGCCAGCAGCACCTCTGGGGGGGTTAGAGAAGCTTTCTTT. Residues: CASSTSGGVREAFF.

The J gene is TRBJ2-7, the V gene TRBV6-1; tentative D call: TRBD1 (6 bases). Deletions cut 0 bases from V and 5 bases from J, with 14 bases between. There are 15 residues in the CDR3. Germline lookup yields CDR1 MNHNS and CDR2 SASEGT. In DNA form, the CDR3 reads TGTGCCAGCAGTGAAGCCTACAGGGTGTCGAACGAGCAGTACTTC. This gives the protein CASSEAYRVSNEQYF.

The chain has TRBV19 and TRBJ2-7; the D gene is possibly TRBD1 (5 bases). V lost 6 bases and J 0 bases, leaving 12 bases between the germline ends. The CDR3 runs to 14 residues. Germline V gene data show CDR1 as LNHDA and CDR2 as SQIVND (reference sequence). The CDR3: CASSLGASSYEQYF. The CDR3, as DNA: TGTGCCAGTAGCCTTGGGGCCAGCTCCTACGAGCAGTACTTC.

The rearrangement joins TRBV5-1 to TRBJ2-3; 12 nucleotides match TRBD2. The CDR3 consists of 17 residues. The junction had 2 bases not matched to a gene; V was cut back by 0 bases and J by 0 bases. Germline CDR1 is SGHRS and CDR2 is YFSETQ. Written as DNA, the CDR3 is TGCGCCAGCAGCTTGGGGGGGACTAGCGGGAGCACAGATACGCAGTATTTT. Residues: CASSLGGTSGSTDTQYF.

There are a few counts of this clone. This sequence joins TRBV29-1 and TRBJ2-3; TRBD2 agrees at 14 bases. The CDR3 covers 14 residues. The V and J ends lost 7 bases and 4 bases, in that order; junction bases with no gene match: 4. CDR1 and CDR2 (germline): SQVTM, ANQGSEA. The CDR3 here is CSARLAGGPDTQYF. The CDR3 DNA follows: TGCAGCGCCCGACTAGCGGGAGGGCCAGATACGCAGTATTTT.

The CDR3 DNA is TGTGCCAGCAGTGAAATGGGACAAAACGAAGAGACCCAGTACTTC. Translated: CASSEMGQNEETQYF. The gene calls are TRBV6-1 and TRBJ2-5, with a tentative D call TRBD1 (6 bases). V gave up 2 bases and J gave up 3 bases, with 13 bases separating them. The CDR3 is 15 amino acids. Germline V CDR1 and CDR2: MNHNS, SASEGT.

The chain has TRBV30 and TRBJ2-3; 9 bases are a match to TRBD1. Losses at the gene ends were 5 bases for V and 5 bases for J; bases not matched to a gene: 8. Per germline, CDR1 GTSNPN and CDR2 SVGIG (reference sequence). The CDR3 is 14 residues long. DNA for the CDR3: TGTGCCTGGGCCGGGACAGGGAAGAGAGATACGCAGTATTTT. Its protein product is CAWAGTGKRDTQYF.

The chain combines TRBV5-8 with TRBJ2-7, with TRBD1 identical over 9 bases. CDR1 and CDR2 (germline): SGHTS, YDEGEE. The CDR3 runs to 17 residues. Trimming at V came to 4 bases and at J to 3 bases, leaving 14 bases not matched to a gene. DNA of the CDR3: TGTGCCAGCAGCGTTGTGGATTTTCCGGGACAGGGCTACGAGCAGTACTTC. Amino acids: CASSVVDFPGQGYEQYF.

The chain has TRBV4-1 and TRBJ2-2; 9 bases line up with TRBD1. The junction had 11 bases not matched to a gene; V was cut back by 4 bases and J by 5 bases. This CDR3 contains 17 residues. From germline, CDR1 is MGHRA and CDR2 YSYEKL. The chain's CDR3 is CASSRRGGQGETGELFF. The CDR3 DNA reads as TGCGCCAGCAGCCGAAGGGGGGGACAGGGAGAGACCGGGGAGCTGTTTTTT.

J is TRBJ2-5 and V is TRBV30; 8 bases align to TRBD1. The closer fit of TRBJ2-7 to the DNA end suggests the J call may be wrong. Germline CDR1 GTSNPN, CDR2 SVGIG (reference sequence). The CDR3 contains 15 residues. Here the CDR3 reads CAWSVPTGGRYEQYF. The CDR3 bases are TGTGCCTGGAGTGTACCCACAGGGGGTAGATACGAGCAGTACTTC.

There are a few counts of this clone. The rearrangement uses TRBV29-1 and TRBJ1-5; unclear D gene. The CDR3 is made up of 12 amino acids. CDR1 is SQVTM and CDR2 is ANQGSEA in the germline V gene. Trimming left V 4 bases short and J 4 bases short, with 8 bases between. CDR3 sequence: CSVGGANQPQHF. The CDR3 coding sequence is TGCAGCGTTGGAGGAGCTAATCAGCCCCAGCATTTT.

This clone was observed a handful of times. The chain joins TRBV30 to TRBJ2-1; 7 bases line up with TRBD2. The CDR3 loop spans 11 amino acids. In germline, CDR1 is GTSNPN, CDR2 SVGIG (reference sequence). The V segment lost 3 bases and the J segment 8 bases; nucleotides outside the gene matches: 1. The chain's CDR3 is CAWRRGDEQFF. The CDR3 DNA reads TGTGCCTGGAGACGGGGGGATGAGCAGTTCTTC. The whole variable domain, filled in from reference TRBV30 and TRBJ2-1, reads SQTIHQWPATLVQPVGSPLSLECTVEGTSNPNLYWYRQAAGRGLQLLFYSVGIGQISSEVPQNLSASRPQDRQFILSSKKLLLSDSGFYLCAWRRGDEQFFGPGTRLTVL.

The V call is TRBV6-5, the J call TRBJ1-4, with 7 nucleotides matching TRBD1. V lost 5 bases, J lost 0 bases, and 3 bases stayed unmatched. The CDR3 loop spans 15 amino acids. CDR1 is MNHEY, CDR2 SVGAGI, per germline. The CDR3 nucleotides read TGTGCCAGCAGTGGGACAGCTTCAACTAATGAAAAACTGTTTTTT. It codes for CASSGTASTNEKLFF.

This clone has a handful of counts. The chain combines TRBV7-2 with TRBJ2-2; 7 bases are a match to TRBD1. Germline CDR1 and CDR2: SGHTA and FQGNSA. The CDR3 totals 14 residues. With V trimmed by 5 bases and J by 5 bases, 5 bases remained unmatched. The CDR3 sequence is CASSDDRATGELFF. The CDR3 DNA sequence: TGTGCCAGCAGCGATGACAGGGCTACCGGGGAGCTGTTTTTT.

This rearrangement joins TRBV30 to TRBJ2-7; 11 bases fit TRBD2. Germline CDR1 reads GTSNPN; CDR2 reads SVGIG (reference sequence). The CDR3 contains 15 residues. J lost 5 bases, V lost 0 bases, and 6 bases had no gene match. CDR3 in amino acids: CAWSVKLAGVHEQYF. The CDR3 DNA follows: TGTGCCTGGAGTGTAAAACTAGCGGGAGTCCACGAGCAGTACTTC.

This chain uses TRBV18 with TRBJ2-7; a possible D gene is TRBD1 (6 bases). This CDR3 is 12 amino acids long. The germline CDR1 and CDR2 sequences are KGHSH and LQKENI. The V end lost 4 bases, the J end lost 5 bases, and 9 bases lay between the germline ends. The chain's CDR3 is CASSRTADEQYF. The CDR3 region has the DNA TGTGCCAGCTCACGGACAGCGGACGAGCAGTACTTC.

This chain uses TRBV14 with TRBJ2-1; 9 nucleotides agree with TRBD2. Trimming took 4 bases from V and 12 from J; bases not matched to a gene: 10. The length of the CDR3 is 14 residues. The germline V gene has CDR1 SGHDN and CDR2 FVKESK. CDR3: CASSPRVAGDGQFF. In DNA, the CDR3 is TGTGCCAGCAGCCCCCGGGTAGCGGGGGATGGGCAGTTCTTC.

Turning to this clone: This CDR3 is also generated by other DNA sequences in the sample. V usage is TRBV6-6 and J usage is TRBJ2-1; TRBD2 agrees at 13 bases. Unmatched junction bases numbered 5, after V lost 5 bases and J lost 7 bases. Germline V CDR1 and CDR2: MNHNY, SVGAGI (reference sequence). The CDR3 loop spans 15 amino acids. The CDR3: CASSLGLAGRNEQFF. The CDR3 coding sequence is TGTGCCAGCAGTCTGGGACTAGCGGGGAGAAATGAGCAGTTCTTC.

J is TRBJ2-3 and V is TRBV29-1; 8 bases match TRBD1. Germline trimming cut 3 bases from V and 1 base from J; bases unmatched to any gene: 6. Germline CDR1 and CDR2: SQVTM and ANQGSEA. The CDR3 has 15 residues. This CDR3 is CSVETGARGTDTQYF. As DNA, the CDR3 is TGCAGCGTTGAGACAGGGGCGAGAGGCACAGATACGCAGTATTTT.

The sample holds a few counts of this clone. J is TRBJ2-2 and V is TRBV9; D is unresolved. Trimming took off 1 base at V and 6 bases at J, with 4 bases between the two ends. Germline assignment: CDR1 SGDLS and CDR2 YYNGEE. This CDR3 has 12 amino acids. CDR3 loop: CASSVLAGELFF. The DNA of the CDR3 is TGTGCCAGCAGCGTACTAGCCGGGGAGCTGTTTTTT.

This clone appeared a few times. The chain is built from TRBV5-4 and TRBJ2-3, with 8 bases fitting TRBD2. Germline assignment: CDR1 SGHNT and CDR2 YYREEE (reference sequence). Trimming at V came to 4 bases and at J to 1 base, leaving 8 bases not matched to a gene. The CDR3 extends over 16 amino acids. CDR3 in amino acids: CASSHQFGGGTDTQYF. CDR3 sequence (DNA): TGTGCCAGCAGCCATCAGTTCGGGGGGGGCACAGATACGCAGTATTTT. Together with reference TRBV5-4 and TRBJ2-3, the CDR3 gives the full variable domain: ETGVTQSPTHLIKTRGQQVTLRCSSQSGHNTVSWYQQALGQGPQFIFQYYREEENGRGNFPPRFSGLQFPNYSSELNVNALELDDSALYLCASSHQFGGGTDTQYFGPGTRLTVL.

The chain joins TRBV6-5 to TRBJ2-7; tentative D call: TRBD1 (5 bases). The germline V and J ends were trimmed by 11 bases and 0 bases, with 20 bases remaining between them. This CDR3 comprises 15 residues. Germline loops: CDR1 MNHEY, CDR2 SVGAGI. The chain's CDR3 is CAVTQETLGSYEQYF. The CDR3 coding sequence is TGTGCCGTGACACAGGAGACCCTAGGCTCCTACGAGCAGTACTTC.

The DNA for the CDR3 is TGTGCCAGCAGTAACCACGGGGAGGGGACCTATGGCTACACCTTC. Translation gives CASSNHGEGTYGYTF. The chain couples TRBV27 to TRBJ1-2; maybe TRBD1 (5 bases). The ends were cut back, 5 bases at V and 4 bases at J, with 17 bases in the middle. CDR3 length: 15 amino acids. Per the germline V gene, CDR1 is MNHEY and CDR2 is SMNVEV (reference sequence).

This chain uses TRBV2 with TRBJ2-3; 11 nucleotides line up with TRBD1. The CDR3 consists of 13 residues. The J segment lost 9 bases and the V segment lost 6 bases, leaving 5 bases of the junction unmatched. The germline V gene has CDR1 SNHLY and CDR2 FYNNEI. The CDR3 sequence: CASRPRDRGTQYF. The CDR3 region has the DNA TGTGCCAGCAGGCCTAGGGACAGGGGGACGCAGTATTTT. Using reference TRBV2 and TRBJ2-3 for the parts outside the CDR3, the full variable domain is EPEVTQTPSHQVTQMGQEVILRCVPISNHLYFYWYRQILGQKVEFLVSFYNNEISEKSEIFDDQFSVERPDGSNFTLKIRSTKLEDSAMYFCASRPRDRGTQYFGPGTRLTVL.